The 28 T cell receptor beta chains given below trace back to one sample, sequenced in a study of shared clonotypes between healthy human individuals (dated by TCRdb to 2020 to 2021). Library generation was performed with the immunoSEQ multiplex PCR assay. Imported from immuneACCESS, the table was reduced by TCRdb to in-frame sequences with V and J called. These copies leave out some clones; in studies compared against another copy, an unresolved V gene accounts for under half, and the cause of the remainder is not known. A total of approximately 2.5 million clones appear in this sample, 85% to 95% of them only once. In total, the top ten clones hold about 0.13% of the sample. The sequenced material came from naive CD4+ T cells sorted from blood. The cell subset or site label corresponds to: CD45RA+ positively selected. These TCRs come from a man aged 18 to 35 in good health.

This clone occurred a few times. The V and J genes are TRBV30 and TRBJ1-1; TRBD1 might be the D (5 bases). Germline V gene sequence: CDR1 GTSNPN, CDR2 SVGIG (reference sequence). The V and J ends lost 3 bases and 1 base respectively, with 9 bases between them. The CDR3 is 13 amino acids. CDR3 nucleotide sequence: TGTGCCTGGAGGGCCCAGGGGAACACTGAAGCTTTCTTT. Protein sequence: CAWRAQGNTEAFF.

J is TRBJ1-1 and V is TRBV7-3, with D possibly TRBD1 on 5 matching bases. V gave up 2 bases and J gave up 6 bases, with 7 bases separating them. The germline CDR1 and CDR2 sequences are SGHTA and FQGTGA. The CDR3 is 12 amino acids. The CDR3 nucleotides read TGTGCCAGCAGCTTAGGGGGATCTGAAGCTTTCTTT. Translated, it gives CASSLGGSEAFF. The variable domain in full, with the rest retrieved from reference TRBV7-3 and TRBJ1-1, is GAGVSQTPSNKVTEKGKYVELRCDPISGHTALYWYRQSLGQGPEFLIYFQGTGAADDSGLPNDRFFAVRPEGSVSTLKIQRTERGDSAVYLCASSLGGSEAFFGQGTRLTVV.

Notes on this clone: Different DNA sequences within this sample yield the same CDR3. The V call is TRBV18, the J call TRBJ2-3, with 10 positions matching TRBD2. Germline CDR1 and CDR2: KGHSH and LQKENI. The CDR3 is made up of 16 amino acids. After removal of 0 bases from V and 1 base from J, the junction contained 1 base not matched to a gene. This CDR3 is CASSPPLAGGTDTQYF. In nucleotides, the CDR3 is TGTGCCAGCTCACCACCCCTAGCGGGGGGCACAGATACGCAGTATTTT.

This clone was recorded only once. The chain employs TRBV18 and TRBJ1-4; 7 positions match TRBD1. Germline values: CDR1 KGHSH, CDR2 LQKENI. This CDR3 has 16 amino acids. Unmatched junction bases numbered 4, after V lost 1 base and J lost 2 bases. The CDR3 protein is CASSPLRGQTNEKLFF. The CDR3 coding sequence is TGTGCCAGCTCACCACTGAGGGGGCAGACTAATGAAAAACTGTTTTTT.

For this clone: Other DNA sequences in the sample encode the same CDR3. The chain uses TRBV5-1 and TRBJ1-3; maybe TRBD1 (5 bases). CDR1 SGHRS and CDR2 YFSETQ come from the germline V gene. The V and J ends lost 0 bases and 0 bases respectively, with 10 bases between them. The CDR3 is made up of 16 amino acids. The CDR3 DNA sequence: TGCGCCAGCAGCTTGGGGGGCTCCTTCTCTGGAAACACCATATATTTT. Its protein is CASSLGGSFSGNTIYF.

The genes are TRBV6-1 and TRBJ1-2; TRBD1 matches at 7 bases. Trimming took 2 bases from V and 3 from J; bases not matched to a gene: 9. This CDR3 has 16 amino acids. From germline, CDR1 is MNHNS and CDR2 SASEGT. The CDR3 bases are TGTGCCAGCAGTGAATCGTGGTCAGGGGGGGACTATGGCTACACCTTC. This gives the protein CASSESWSGGDYGYTF.

The gene calls are TRBV16 and TRBJ1-2, with unresolved D. V shed 0 bases and J shed 5 bases, with 13 bases lying between them. This CDR3 has 15 amino acids. Germline lookup yields CDR1 KGHSY and CDR2 FQNENV. The CDR3 nucleotides read TGTGCCAGCAGCCAATCGTCCAGTTTCGCTTATGGCTACACCTTC. This gives the protein CASSQSSSFAYGYTF.

This clone was recorded once. The J gene is TRBJ1-5, the V gene TRBV19; D unresolved. The germline gives CDR1 LNHDA, CDR2 SQIVND (reference sequence). V was clipped by 7 bases and J by 2 bases, with 18 bases between them. This CDR3 comprises 16 residues. The CDR3 is CASNYESGSGNQPQHF. In DNA form, the CDR3 reads TGTGCCAGTAATTACGAATCGGGCTCGGGCAATCAGCCCCAGCATTTT.

J is TRBJ1-6 and V is TRBV4-3, with D possibly matching TRBD1 (6 bases). V lost 0 bases and J 3 bases, leaving 9 bases between the germline ends. This CDR3 has 16 amino acids. The germline gives CDR1 LGHNA, CDR2 YSLEER. The CDR3 spells CASSQDRDNYNSPLHF. The CDR3 coding sequence is TGCGCCAGCAGCCAAGATCGGGACAACTATAATTCACCCCTCCACTTT.

This chain links TRBV2 with TRBJ1-5; 7 positions match TRBD1. There are 15 residues in the CDR3. V trimming: 5 bases; J trimming: 4 bases; junction bases outside the gene matches: 8. Germline values: CDR1 SNHLY, CDR2 FYNNEI. DNA of the CDR3: TGTGCCAGCAGTATATCGACAGGGAAAAATCAGCCCCAGCATTTT. As protein: CASSISTGKNQPQHF.

The CDR3 is CASSSTGNMNTEAFF. As DNA, the CDR3 is TGTGCCAGCAGCTCGACGGGGAACATGAACACTGAAGCTTTCTTT. The V and J genes are TRBV7-9 and TRBJ1-1; D unresolved. The V end was cut by 4 bases, the J end by 0 bases, with 12 bases between. Germline lookup yields CDR1 SEHNR and CDR2 FQNEAQ (reference sequence). The CDR3 runs 15 residues.

V is TRBV7-9 and J is TRBJ1-5, with a weak D call TRBD1 (5 bases). Germline CDR1 reads SEHNR; CDR2 reads FQNEAQ (reference sequence). V was cut by 1 base and J by 5 bases, with 9 bases left in between. This CDR3 region has 14 residues. The chain's CDR3 is CASSLGGADQPQHF. The CDR3 DNA is TGTGCCAGCAGCTTAGGGGGCGCAGATCAGCCCCAGCATTTT.

V gene TRBV13 combines with J gene TRBJ2-1; TRBD2 agrees at 9 bases. The germline V gene encodes CDR1 PRHDT and CDR2 FYEKMQ (reference sequence). Trimming removed 3 bases from V and 12 bases from J; junction bases left unmatched: 12. This CDR3 contains 15 residues. In DNA form, the CDR3 reads TGTGCCAGCAGCTTCTCCGGGACTAGCCGGCCCGGGCAGTTCTTC. This gives the protein CASSFSGTSRPGQFF.

This chain joins TRBV7-9 and TRBJ1-4; TRBD1 matches 7 bases. The germline V gene encodes CDR1 SEHNR and CDR2 FQNEAQ (reference sequence). The CDR3 is made up of 13 amino acids. V gave up 6 bases and J gave up 7 bases; unmatched junction bases: 5. CDR3: CASSRGLGEKLFF. CDR3 nucleotide sequence: TGTGCCAGCAGTAGGGGGCTCGGTGAAAAACTGTTTTTT.

The chain has TRBV10-1 and TRBJ2-3; D uncertain. Per germline, CDR1 WNHNN and CDR2 SYGVQD (reference sequence). The CDR3 is 15 residues long. Trimming took off 2 bases at V and 6 bases at J, with 15 bases between the two ends. CDR3 coding DNA: TGCGCCAGCAGTGAGGATCCTGCGATGACCGATACGCAGTATTTT. It encodes CASSEDPAMTDTQYF.

Worth noting for this clone: This specimen includes other DNA sequences encoding the same CDR3. This chain connects TRBV18 to TRBJ2-5; D gene ambiguous. The CDR3 consists of 13 residues. Trimming shortened V by 1 base and J by 5 bases, and 8 bases separated the two germline ends. The V gene's germline CDR1 is KGHSH and CDR2 LQKENI. Here the CDR3 DNA reads TGTGCCAGCTCACCACGGTTGGGGGAGACCCAGTACTTC. It encodes CASSPRLGETQYF.

The chain has TRBV4-3 and TRBJ1-4; the match to TRBD1 covers 8 bases. CDR1 LGHNA and CDR2 YSLEER come from the germline V gene. Trimming removed 0 bases from V and 6 bases from J; junction bases left unmatched: 6. The CDR3 sequence is 16 residues long. DNA for the CDR3: TGCGCCAGCAGCCAAGATCGGACAGGGAGGGATGAAAAACTGTTTTTT. Translated: CASSQDRTGRDEKLFF.

This chain joins TRBV19 and TRBJ2-3; D call uncertain. The CDR3 is 16 amino acids. CDR1 is LNHDA and CDR2 is SQIVND in the germline V gene (reference sequence). V was trimmed by 1 base and J by 1 base, leaving 12 bases between them. Written as DNA, the CDR3 is TGTGCCAGTAGTATAGGCGGAACGGGCGGCACAGATACGCAGTATTTT. Amino acids: CASSIGGTGGTDTQYF.

The rearrangement uses TRBV7-9 and TRBJ2-7; 10 bases align to TRBD1. This CDR3 spans 15 amino acids. V lost 5 bases, J lost 3 bases, and 7 bases stayed unmatched. Germline CDR1 and CDR2: SEHNR and FQNEAQ (reference sequence). The CDR3 sequence is CASSGGQGIVYEQYF. CDR3 nucleotide sequence: TGTGCCAGCAGCGGGGGACAGGGGATAGTCTACGAGCAGTACTTC.

The chain uses TRBV7-9 and TRBJ2-3; TRBD2 matches at 9 bases. The germline CDR1 and CDR2 sequences are SEHNR and FQNEAQ (reference sequence). Trimming took 4 bases from V and 6 from J; bases not matched to a gene: 5. The CDR3 runs to 14 residues. CDR3: CASSSAGGGDTQYF. CDR3 nucleotide sequence: TGTGCCAGCAGCTCAGCGGGAGGAGGTGATACGCAGTATTTT.

This rearrangement joins TRBV28 to TRBJ1-2; no clear D. The CDR3 loop spans 12 amino acids. The V gene's germline CDR1 is MDHEN and CDR2 SYDVKM. Trimming took 2 bases from V and 8 from J, leaving 9 bases between them. CDR3 loop: CASSLALVGYTF. CDR3 nucleotide sequence: TGTGCCAGCAGTTTAGCCCTGGTCGGCTACACCTTC.

This clone was detected once. The gene calls are TRBV19 and TRBJ1-1; no clear D. Germline CDR1 LNHDA, CDR2 SQIVND (reference sequence). The CDR3 totals 16 residues. Trimming stripped 1 base from V and 2 bases from J, with 14 bases between. The DNA for the CDR3 is TGTGCCAGTAGTATAGTTTGGTTGTCGGAAAACACTGAAGCTTTCTTT. Translated, it gives CASSIVWLSENTEAFF.

About this clone: The same CDR3 arises from other DNA sequences in this sample as well. The chain joins TRBV5-4 to TRBJ2-7, with 10 bases fitting TRBD2. The ends lost 3 bases at V and 3 bases at J; junction bases unmatched: 6. The CDR3 loop spans 15 amino acids. Germline lookup yields CDR1 SGHNT and CDR2 YYREEE (reference sequence). The CDR3 is CASSSGLAEIYEQYF. CDR3 nucleotides: TGTGCCAGCAGCTCCGGACTAGCGGAGATCTACGAGCAGTACTTC.

In the case of this clone: Within the sample, other DNA sequences also encode this same CDR3. The V and J genes are TRBV19 and TRBJ2-5; D may be TRBD1 (6 bases). Per germline, CDR1 LNHDA and CDR2 SQIVND (reference sequence). Trimming shortened V by 4 bases and J by 1 base, and 10 bases separated the two germline ends. The CDR3 runs to 14 residues. The CDR3 spells CASSTGQSQETQYF. The DNA of the CDR3 is TGTGCCAGTAGTACTGGACAGTCCCAAGAGACCCAGTACTTC.

V is TRBV6-5 and J is TRBJ2-5, with D hard to call. The ends were cut back, 7 bases at V and 5 bases at J, with 17 bases in the middle. Germline lookup yields CDR1 MNHEY and CDR2 SVGAGI. The CDR3 extends over 14 amino acids. Here the CDR3 reads CASNPIGILETQYF. CDR3 nucleotide sequence: TGTGCCAGCAACCCGATAGGCATATTGGAGACCCAGTACTTC.

The genes are TRBV18 and TRBJ1-3; no firm D call. V lost 3 bases, J lost 0 bases, and 12 bases lay in between. CDR3 length: 16 residues. CDR1 KGHSH and CDR2 LQKENI come from the germline V gene. The DNA for the CDR3 is TGTGCCAGCTCACCCTCCTTGGGCCCCTCTGGAAACACCATATATTTT. It codes for CASSPSLGPSGNTIYF.

This clone is a singleton in its sample. The rearrangement links TRBV28 to TRBJ1-4; perhaps TRBD1 as D (6 bases). With 6 bases removed from V and 6 bases from J, the gap between germline ends came to 20 bases. The CDR3 spans 16 residues. The germline V gene encodes CDR1 MDHEN and CDR2 SYDVKM. This CDR3 is CASRTSPGGGDEKLFF. Written as DNA, the CDR3 is TGTGCCAGCAGAACCTCCCCCGGGGGGGGCGATGAAAAACTGTTTTTT.

DNA for the CDR3: TGTGCCAGCAGCTCTAGCGCGAACACCGGGGAGCTGTTTTTT. Translating gives CASSSSANTGELFF. J is TRBJ2-2 and V is TRBV27; the D gene is possibly TRBD2 (6 bases). Deletions cut 6 bases from V and 0 bases from J, with 8 bases between. This CDR3 has 14 amino acids. From germline, CDR1 is MNHEY and CDR2 SMNVEV (reference sequence).